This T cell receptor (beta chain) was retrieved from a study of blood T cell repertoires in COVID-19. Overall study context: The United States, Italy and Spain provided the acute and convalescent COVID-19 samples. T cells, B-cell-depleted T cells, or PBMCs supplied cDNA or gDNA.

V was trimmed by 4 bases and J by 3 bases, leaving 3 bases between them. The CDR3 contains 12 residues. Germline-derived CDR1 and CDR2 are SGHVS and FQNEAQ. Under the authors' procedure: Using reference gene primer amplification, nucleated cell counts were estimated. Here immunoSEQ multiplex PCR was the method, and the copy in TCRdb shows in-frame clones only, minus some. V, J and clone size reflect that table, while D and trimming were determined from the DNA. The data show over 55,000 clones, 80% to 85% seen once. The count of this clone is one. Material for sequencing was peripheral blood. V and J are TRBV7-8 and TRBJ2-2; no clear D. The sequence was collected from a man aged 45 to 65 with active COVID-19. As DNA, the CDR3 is TGTGCCAGCAGCTCCTACACCGGGGAGCTGTTTTTT. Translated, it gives CASSSYTGELFF.